A selection of T cell receptor beta chains follows, all from one sample in a study of molecular identifiers for immune sequencing clone quantification. Each CDR3 protein gets one entry after TCRdb re-called the PCR reads with MiXCR. The table shows 97,000 or so distinct CDR3 sequences, with under 40% occurring only once. The sample was naive CD8+ T cells from blood, with Jurkat cell RNA spiked in. These receptors were collected from a human donor in good health. Some libraries in this study had Jurkat cell RNA spiked in. Each CDR3 is given with its conserved first and last residue.

J gene	V gene	CDR3 protein
TRBJ1-5	TRBV5-1	CASSVIGDQPQHF
TRBJ2-7	TRBV5-4	CASSLGNSYEQYF
TRBJ2-7	TRBV14	CASSPLDRTQHSYEQYF
TRBJ2-7	TRBV3-1	CASSPPGLIYEQYF
TRBJ2-5	TRBV6-5	CASSAGRFEETQYF
TRBJ2-1	TRBV12-3/TRBV12-4	CASSPHGMGMDEQFF
TRBJ2-7	TRBV6-1	CASSELRTGTYEQYF
TRBJ2-2	TRBV27	CASALTVNTGELFF
TRBJ2-7	TRBV29-1	CSGAAGSYEQYF
TRBJ2-7	TRBV6-2/TRBV6-3	CASSPGPSYEQYF
TRBJ2-7	TRBV24-1	CATSERGNSYEQYF
TRBJ2-5	TRBV21-1	CASSKDTGGVQETQCF
TRBJ2-3	TRBV4-3	CASSQGDPAGHTQYF
TRBJ1-3	TRBV5-3	CASSLGLGNTIYF
TRBJ2-6	TRBV14	CASCQDGRLGANVLTF
TRBJ2-5	TRBV12-3/TRBV12-4	CASSTILETQYF
TRBJ2-3	TRBV3-1	CASSQVLAASTDTQYF
TRBJ1-1	TRBV7-9	CASTQGAREAFF
TRBJ2-7	TRBV7-8	CASSLGSPAAYEQYF
TRBJ1-5	TRBV20-1	CSAKPEGQISKQPQHF
TRBJ2-7	TRBV27	CATSLTASGAPYEQYF
TRBJ1-1	TRBV18	CANEPIPNTEAFF
TRBJ2-7	TRBV12-3/TRBV12-4	CASSAGLEQYF
TRBJ2-3	TRBV27	CASSLSGGGPVDTQYF
TRBJ2-2	TRBV28	CASSSDTGELFF
TRBJ2-7	TRBV14	CASSLWTGEEQYF
TRBJ2-7	TRBV4-2	CASSQTAGQVANEQYF
TRBJ2-1	TRBV5-6	CASSLSGSYNEQFF
TRBJ2-3	TRBV20-1	CSATGTLQVPDTQYF
TRBJ2-7	TRBV12-3/TRBV12-4	CASSAVKYEQYF
TRBJ1-5	TRBV7-9	CASSSGGFNQPQHF
TRBJ2-7	TRBV28	CASSPRQGGKYF
TRBJ2-3	TRBV5-1	CASSLATPDTQYF
TRBJ1-5	TRBV4-1	CASSQVMGQGSNQPQHF
TRBJ1-6	TRBV7-2	CASSLAPGGSYNSPLHF
TRBJ1-1	TRBV5-1	CASSRQGTEAFF
TRBJ1-5	TRBV28	CASSLTGTGILLQPQHF
TRBJ1-1	TRBV29-1	CRVVRTDGANTEAFF
TRBJ2-7	TRBV28	CASSLRAALYEQYF
TRBJ2-1	TRBV29-1	CSVGDASDFIHNEQSF
TRBJ2-1	TRBV29-1	CSAPSGTYNEQFF
TRBJ1-4	TRBV18	CASSPDTDEKLFF
TRBJ2-7	TRBV2	CASSGVIEDYEQYF
TRBJ2-3	TRBV12-3/TRBV12-4	CASSRQASTDTQYF
TRBJ1-2	TRBV7-2	CASSWGQGAYGYTF
TRBJ2-3	TRBV12-3/TRBV12-4	CASSLRARGPDTQYF
TRBJ2-5	TRBV29-1	CSVAWTHPAETQYF
TRBJ2-5	TRBV20-1	CSARDLERSGTQYF
TRBJ2-3	TRBV3-1	CASSLLIAGVGDTQYF
TRBJ2-1	TRBV20-1	CSARDGLAAEQFF
TRBJ2-2	TRBV24-1	CATSDLDRPGVPNTGELYF
TRBJ2-3	TRBV29-1	CSVEGRTSLVRLSTDTQYF
TRBJ1-2	TRBV4-1	CASSQNGVGVDYTF
TRBJ1-1	TRBV6-6	CACSYPWTGGADTEAFF
TRBJ2-2	TRBV14	CASSQVNTGELFF
TRBJ1-5	TRBV4-2	CASRQDRGVQPQHF
TRBJ2-7	TRBV19	CASSLSGTGRYEQYF
TRBJ2-1	TRBV29-1	CSGTSATDEQFF
TRBJ2-7	TRBV4-2	CASSNTPGLAEQYF
TRBJ1-5	TRBV6-2/TRBV6-3	CAKPGQGSGNQPQHF